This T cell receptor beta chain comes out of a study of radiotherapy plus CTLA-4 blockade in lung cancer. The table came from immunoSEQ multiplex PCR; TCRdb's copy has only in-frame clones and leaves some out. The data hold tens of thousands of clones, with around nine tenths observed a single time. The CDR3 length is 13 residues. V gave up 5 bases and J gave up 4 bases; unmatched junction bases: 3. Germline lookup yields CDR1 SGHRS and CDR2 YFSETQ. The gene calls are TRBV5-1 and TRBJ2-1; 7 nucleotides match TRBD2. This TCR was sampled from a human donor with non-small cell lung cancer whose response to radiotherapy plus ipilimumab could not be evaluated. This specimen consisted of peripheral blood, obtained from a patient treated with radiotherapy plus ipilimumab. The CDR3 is CASRPAGYNEQFF. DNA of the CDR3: TGCGCCAGCAGACCAGCGGGGTACAATGAGCAGTTCTTC. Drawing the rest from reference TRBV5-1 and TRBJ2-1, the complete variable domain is KAGVTQTPRYLIKTRGQQVTLSCSPISGHRSVSWYQQTPGQGLQFLFEYFSETQRNKGNFPGRFSGRQFSNSRSEMNVSTLELGDSALYLCASRPAGYNEQFFGPGTRLTVL.